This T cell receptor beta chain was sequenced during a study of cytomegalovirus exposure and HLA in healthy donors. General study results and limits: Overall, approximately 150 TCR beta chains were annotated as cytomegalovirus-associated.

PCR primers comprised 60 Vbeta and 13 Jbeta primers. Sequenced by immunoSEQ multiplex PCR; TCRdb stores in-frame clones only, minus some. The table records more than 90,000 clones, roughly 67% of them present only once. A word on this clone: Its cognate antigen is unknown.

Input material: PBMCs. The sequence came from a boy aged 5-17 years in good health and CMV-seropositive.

The chain's CDR3 is CASSPLINSPLHF. The CDR3, as DNA: TGTGCCAGCTCACCCCTTATAAATTCACCCCTCCACTTT. The chain combines TRBV18 with TRBJ1-6; D gene unclear. The germline V gene has CDR1 KGHSH and CDR2 LQKENI. The length of the CDR3 is 13 residues. V lost 3 bases to trimming and J lost 7 bases, with 7 bases between them.